This T cell receptor (beta chain) was documented in a study of cytomegalovirus exposure and HLA in healthy donors. Whole-study results and caveats: As immune exposure information, only CMV serostatus was available. A later analysis showed that HLA-associated TCR beta chains had undergone more clonal expansion than equally common others. Among the most significant clusters, several appeared linked to common viral pathogens in a later analysis. High specificity and sensitivity for cytomegalovirus status were reported for the classifier.

With regard to this clone: Its antigen is not identified.

The germline CDR1 and CDR2 sequences are SQVTM and ANQGSEA. The CDR3 contains 15 residues. V lost 1 base and J lost 4, with 16 bases in between. With 60 Vbeta and 13 Jbeta primers, the PCR was carried out. Produced via immunoSEQ multiplex PCR; TCRdb's table is partial and in-frame only. The repertoire holds some 140,000 clones, with roughly three quarters as singletons. The receptor was isolated from a man in his forties or fifties in good health and CMV-seronegative. The sequenced material came from PBMCs. The rearrangement joins TRBV29-1 to TRBJ1-2; maybe TRBD1 (5 bases). CDR3 sequence: CSVEASLQGAYGYTF. CDR3 sequence (DNA): TGCAGCGTTGAAGCCTCCCTGCAAGGGGCCTATGGCTACACCTTC.